The TCR beta chain described here comes from a study of blood T cell repertoires in COVID-19. Study as a whole: Sites across the United States, Italy and Spain contributed samples from acute and convalescent COVID-19. Nucleic acid was either cDNA or gDNA, and it came from T cells, B-cell-depleted T cells, or PBMCs.

As for this clone: The DNA is omitted, as the CDR3 cannot be located on it reliably, and the CDR3 follows TCRdb's listing.

A total of 14 residues make up the CDR3, ends included. The germline CDR1 and CDR2 sequences are KGHSH and LQKENI. As processed by the authors: Scientists estimated how many nucleated cells there were by amplifying reference gene primers. Method: immunoSEQ multiplex PCR; TCRdb's copy keeps in-frame clones and lacks some. V and J calls and clone size are as listed in that table; D and trimming were resolved from the DNA. The sample holds 95,000 to 100,000 clones, roughly nine tenths seen once. V is TRBV18 and J is TRBJ2-7; the table's D call TRBD1 went unverified against the DNA. This TCR was recovered from a man aged 50-60 years with acute or convalescent COVID-19. The source material was peripheral blood. The CDR3 spells CASSVRRDSYEQYF.